This T cell receptor (beta chain) appears in the sequencing data of a study of blood T cells in healthy people across ages. Alongside a J-beta primer mix, a sample-barcoded 5' primer served in a second PCR lasting roughly 7 to 11 cycles. TCRdb independently ran MiXCR on the 5' RACE reads; one entry per CDR3 protein. The repertoire consists of fewer than 1.5 million distinct CDR3 sequences, with roughly 45% occurring once and the leading ten covering 7.9%. The CDR3 consists of 15 residues. Germline values: CDR1 LNHDA, CDR2 SQIVND (reference sequence). With 8 bases removed from V and 0 bases from J, the gap between germline ends came to 11 bases.

Sequencing was performed on blood. J is TRBJ1-6 and V is TRBV19; D may be TRBD1 (5 bases). This TCR was recovered from a woman younger than 30 in good health. CDR3 residues: CASGRGSSYNSPLHF. The CDR3 coding sequence is TGTGCCAGTGGCCGGGGGAGCTCCTATAATTCACCCCTCCACTTT.